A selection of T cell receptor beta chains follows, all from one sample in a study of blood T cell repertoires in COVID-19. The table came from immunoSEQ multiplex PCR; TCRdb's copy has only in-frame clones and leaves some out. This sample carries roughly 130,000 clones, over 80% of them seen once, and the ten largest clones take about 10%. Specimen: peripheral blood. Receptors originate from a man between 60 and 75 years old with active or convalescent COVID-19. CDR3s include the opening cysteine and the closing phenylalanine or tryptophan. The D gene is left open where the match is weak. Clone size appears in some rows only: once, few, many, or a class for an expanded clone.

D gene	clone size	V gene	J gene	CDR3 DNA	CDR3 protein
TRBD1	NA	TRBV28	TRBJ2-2	TGTGCCAGCAGTGCCGTGACAGGGAGGAACACCGGGGAGCTGTTTTTT	CASSAVTGRNTGELFF
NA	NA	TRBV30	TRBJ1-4	TGTGCCTGGAGTCCAAGGACAGCTTATTCGAAAAAACTGTTTTTT	CAWSPRTAYSKKLFF
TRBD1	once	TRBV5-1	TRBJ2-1	TGCGCCAGCAGCTCATCCCCTGGACAGGGAGTCAATGAGCAGTTCTTC	CASSSSPGQGVNEQFF
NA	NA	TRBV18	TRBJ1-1	TGTGCCAGCTCACCTGGAGTTTTAACGAACACTGAAGCTTTCTTT	CASSPGVLTNTEAFF
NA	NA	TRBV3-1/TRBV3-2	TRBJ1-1	TGTGCCAGCAGCCGGGACTATTACACTGAAGCTTTCTTT	CASSRDYYTEAFF
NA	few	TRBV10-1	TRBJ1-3	TGCGCCAGCAGTGAGAGGGGAACTGGAAACACCATATATTTT	CASSERGTGNTIYF
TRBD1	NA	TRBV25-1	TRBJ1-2	TGTGCCAGCAGTGCACTACAGGGGAGATACGGCTACACCTTC	CASSALQGRYGYTF
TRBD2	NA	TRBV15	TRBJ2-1	TGTGCCACCAGCAGGTTTGCGGGAGCGACGAACAATGAGCAGTTCTTC	CATSRFAGATNNEQFF
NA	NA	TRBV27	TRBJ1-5	TGTGCCAGCGGAGGGATAGGCAATCAGCCCCAGCATTTT	CASGGIGNQPQHF
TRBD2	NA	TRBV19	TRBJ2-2	TGTGCCAGTAGTCGGACTAGCGTGACCGGGGAGCTGTTTTTT	CASSRTSVTGELFF
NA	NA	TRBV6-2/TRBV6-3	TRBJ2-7	TGTGCCAGCAGTTGGCCCCCCTACGAGCAGTACTTC	CASSWPPYEQYF
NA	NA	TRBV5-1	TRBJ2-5	TGCGCCAGCAGAGGGGGGGGACTCCAAGAGACCCAGTACTTC	CASRGGGLQETQYF
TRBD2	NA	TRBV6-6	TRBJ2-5	TGTGCCAGCAGTCACGGAGCTAGCGGGAGGAGCTTTGAGACCCAGTACTTC	CASSHGASGRSFETQYF
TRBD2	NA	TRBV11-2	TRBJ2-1	TGTGCCAGCAGCTTAGAGACTAGCGTCTACAATGAGCAGTTCTTC	CASSLETSVYNEQFF
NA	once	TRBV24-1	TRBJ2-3	TGTGCCACCAGTGATCCTGGGACTGCTAGCACAGATACGCAGTATTTT	CATSDPGTASTDTQYF
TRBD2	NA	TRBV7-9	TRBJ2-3	TGTGCCAGCAGCTCAGGACTAGCGGGAGTCTCCACAGATACGCAGTATTTT	CASSSGLAGVSTDTQYF
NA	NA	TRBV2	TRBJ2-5	TGTGCCAGCAGAAGATCGGCGGTTCAAGAGACCCAGTACTTC	CASRRSAVQETQYF
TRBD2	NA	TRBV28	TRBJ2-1	TGTGCCAGCAGTCCCAGCGGGAGCGGGAACAATGAGCAGTTCTTC	CASSPSGSGNNEQFF
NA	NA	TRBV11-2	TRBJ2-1	TGTGCCAGCAGCCCTTTAGCGGGCCCTGGAGGGGGTGAGCAGTTCTTC	CASSPLAGPGGGEQFF
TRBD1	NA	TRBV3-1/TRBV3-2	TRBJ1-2	TGTGCCGTCCAGTGGACAGGGTCTACCTATGGCTACACCTTC	CAVQWTGSTYGYTF
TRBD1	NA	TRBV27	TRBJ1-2	TGTGCCAGCAGTTCTCTGTTAGGACAGGGGGGAAACTATGGCTACACCTTC	CASSSLLGQGGNYGYTF
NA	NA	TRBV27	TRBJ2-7	TGTGCCAGCAGTTTATCGTTGGGCAAGGCCAATAGGGGCGAGCAGTACTTC	CASSLSLGKANRGEQYF
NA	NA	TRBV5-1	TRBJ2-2	TGCGCCAGCAGCTATCGGGACACGAACACCGGGGAGCTGTTTTTT	CASSYRDTNTGELFF
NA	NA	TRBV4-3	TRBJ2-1	TGCGCCAGCAGCCAAGAGGGGCGACAGAACAATGAGCAGTTCTTC	CASSQEGRQNNEQFF
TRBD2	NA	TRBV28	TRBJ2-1	TGTGCCAGCAGTCGGAAAAACTGGGGGGGGTTCTTC	CASSRKNWGGFF
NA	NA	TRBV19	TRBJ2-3	TGTGCCAGTAGTAACCCCCGGAGCGGAGCTAGCACAGATACGCAGTATTTT	CASSNPRSGASTDTQYF
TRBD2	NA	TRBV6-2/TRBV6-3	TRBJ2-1	TGTGCCAGCAGTTACGTACTAGCGTCAAATGAGCAGTTCTTC	CASSYVLASNEQFF
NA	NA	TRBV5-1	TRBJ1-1	TGCGCCAGCAGCTGGACGGGAGCCCCCGACGCTTTCTTT	CASSWTGAPDAFF
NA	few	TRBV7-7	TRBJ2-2	TGTGCTAGCAGCTTCTACGGGATGGGAAACACCGGGGAGCTGTTTTTT	CASSFYGMGNTGELFF
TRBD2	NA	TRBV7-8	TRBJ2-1	TGTGCCAGCAGGGAGCGGGAGTTACCCTACAATGAGCAGTTCTTC	CASRERELPYNEQFF
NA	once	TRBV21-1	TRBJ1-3	TGTGCCAGCAGCAACGGACAGGGGGCGGACACCATATATTTT	CASSNGQGADTIYF
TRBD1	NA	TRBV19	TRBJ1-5	TGTGCCAGTAGTCGGCAGGGGGCATTCGGCGCAAATCAGCCCCAGCATTTT	CASSRQGAFGANQPQHF
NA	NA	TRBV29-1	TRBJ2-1	TGCAGCGTCCTTCGAGGGAGCTCCTACAATGAGCAGTTCTTC	CSVLRGSSYNEQFF
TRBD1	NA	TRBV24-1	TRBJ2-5	TGTGCCACCAGTGATCAAGGACAGGGGGTGCGTAGAGAGACCCAGTACTTC	CATSDQGQGVRRETQYF
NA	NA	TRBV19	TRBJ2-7	TGTGCCAGTAGTTCATCGACAGCCTACGAGCAGTACTTC	CASSSSTAYEQYF
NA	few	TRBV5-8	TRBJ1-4	TGTGCCAGCAGCTTGGGAAGGACAGACAATGAAAAACTGTTTTTT	CASSLGRTDNEKLFF
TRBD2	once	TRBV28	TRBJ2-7	TGTGCCAGCACCCGAGCGGGAGGGCCTTACGAGCAGTACTTC	CASTRAGGPYEQYF
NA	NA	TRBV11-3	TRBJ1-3	TGTGCCAGCAGCCCCGTGGGGCCCGGAAACACCATATATTTT	CASSPVGPGNTIYF
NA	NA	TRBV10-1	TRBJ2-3	TGCGCCAGCAGCCCTAGCTCGGATACGCAGTATTTT	CASSPSSDTQYF
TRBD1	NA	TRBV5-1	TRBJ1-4	TGCGCCAGCAGCTTTAGGTGGACCAGGGGGGAAAGTGAAAAACTGTTTTTT	CASSFRWTRGESEKLFF
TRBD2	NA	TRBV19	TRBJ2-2	TGTGCCAGTAGTCTTCAGCGGGGCGCGAACACCGGGGAGCTGTTTTTT	CASSLQRGANTGELFF
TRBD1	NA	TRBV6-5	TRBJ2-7	TGTGCCAGCAGCCAGGACAGGGCTACCTACGAGCAGTACTTC	CASSQDRATYEQYF
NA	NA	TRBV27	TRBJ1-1	TGTGCCAGCAGTTACGGGGGGTTTCGGTACACTGAAGCTTTCTTT	CASSYGGFRYTEAFF
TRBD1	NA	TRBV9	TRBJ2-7	TGTGCCAGCAGCCTCCGGGACAGTCCAATCTACGAGCAGTACTTC	CASSLRDSPIYEQYF
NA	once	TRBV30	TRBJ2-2	TGTGCCTGGAGTGTAGCGGTACTGAACACCGGGGAGCTGTTTTTT	CAWSVAVLNTGELFF
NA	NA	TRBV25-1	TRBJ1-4	TGTGCCAGCGGCGTCCCGGGAGCTAATGAAAAACTGTTTTTT	CASGVPGANEKLFF